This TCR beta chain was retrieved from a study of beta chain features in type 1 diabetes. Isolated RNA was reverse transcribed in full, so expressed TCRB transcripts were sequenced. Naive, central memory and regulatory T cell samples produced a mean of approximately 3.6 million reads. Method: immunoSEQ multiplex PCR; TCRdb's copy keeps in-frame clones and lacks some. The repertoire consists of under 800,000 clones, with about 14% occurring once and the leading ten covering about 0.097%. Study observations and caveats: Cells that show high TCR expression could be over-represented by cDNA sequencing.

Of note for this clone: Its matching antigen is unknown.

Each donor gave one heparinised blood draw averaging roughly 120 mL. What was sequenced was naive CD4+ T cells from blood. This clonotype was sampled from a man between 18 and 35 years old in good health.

CDR3 residues: CASSPRQGNYGYTF. In nucleotides, the CDR3 is TGTGCCAGCAGTCCACGACAGGGGAACTATGGCTACACCTTC. This chain uses TRBV6-6 with TRBJ1-2; the match to TRBD1 covers 8 bases. This CDR3 has 14 residues. The ends lost 5 bases at V and 2 bases at J; junction bases unmatched: 4. In germline, CDR1 is MNHNY, CDR2 SVGAGI (reference sequence).